Listed below are T cell receptor beta chains from one sample, sequenced in a study of cytomegalovirus exposure and HLA in healthy donors. This table comes from immunoSEQ multiplex PCR, and its TCRdb copy is limited to in-frame clones, with some not included. The sample lists more than 130,000 clones, around 85% occurring once. Input material: PBMCs. The source of these receptors is a man aged 40-49 years in good health and CMV-seropositive. Each CDR3 is given with its conserved first and last residue. The order of the fields is clone size, D gene, J gene, V gene, CDR3 protein, CDR3 DNA. D genes are given only for firm matches. The size field is filled for only some rows; it gives once, few, many or a size class.

- | TRBD2 | TRBJ2-5 | TRBV9 | CASSVDLAGGVQETQYF | TGTGCCAGCAGCGTAGACCTAGCGGGGGGGGTCCAAGAGACCCAGTACTTC
- | - | TRBJ1-1 | TRBV28 | CASKHLNTEAFF | TGTGCCAGCAAACATCTTAACACTGAAGCTTTCTTT
few | - | TRBJ1-4 | TRBV6-4 | CASSGQDPVGEKLFF | TGTGCCAGCAGTGGTCAGGATCCCGTCGGAGAAAAACTGTTTTTT
- | - | TRBJ2-3 | TRBV30 | CAWGDFTDTQYF | TGTGCCTGGGGGGACTTCACAGATACGCAGTATTTT
- | - | TRBJ2-1 | TRBV7-9 | CASSYPHGGYNEQFF | TGTGCCAGCAGCTACCCCCATGGGGGGTACAATGAGCAGTTCTTC
- | TRBD1 | TRBJ2-3 | TRBV11-3 | CASRKGQDTTDTQYF | TGTGCCAGCAGAAAAGGACAGGATACCACAGATACGCAGTATTTT
- | TRBD1 | TRBJ1-2 | TRBV7-3 | CASSVRQGGGYTF | TGTGCCAGCAGCGTACGACAGGGAGGAGGCTACACCTTC
- | - | TRBJ2-7 | TRBV6-5 | CASSPYVQGREQYF | TGTGCCAGCAGTCCGTACGTCCAGGGTCGCGAGCAGTACTTC
- | TRBD1 | TRBJ1-4 | TRBV27 | CASSFRPGQGAEKLFF | TGTGCCAGCAGTTTCCGCCCGGGACAGGGAGCTGAAAAACTGTTTTTT
- | TRBD1 | TRBJ1-5 | TRBV29-1 | CSVATGGGQPQHF | TGCAGCGTGGCCACAGGGGGTGGGCAGCCCCAGCATTTT
- | TRBD1 | TRBJ1-1 | TRBV7-9 | CASSPGTEMNTEAFF | TGTGCCAGCAGCCCCGGGACAGAGATGAACACTGAAGCTTTCTTT
- | TRBD2 | TRBJ2-1 | TRBV9 | CASSLGTSGSNEQFF | TGTGCCAGCAGCCTCGGGACTAGCGGGAGCAATGAGCAGTTCTTC
few | - | TRBJ2-7 | TRBV7-6 | CASSLAANYEQYF | TGTGCCAGCAGCTTAGCGGCAAACTACGAGCAGTACTTC
- | TRBD1 | TRBJ1-1 | TRBV25-1 | CASSDRGGTGRTEAFF | TGTGCCAGCAGTGACCGGGGAGGGACAGGGCGCACTGAAGCTTTCTTT
- | TRBD2 | TRBJ2-1 | TRBV5-4 | CASSLGLAGVNEQFF | TGTGCCAGCAGCTTGGGACTAGCGGGAGTCAATGAGCAGTTCTTC
- | TRBD2 | TRBJ2-1 | TRBV19 | CASRLAGGVPHEQFF | TGTGCCAGTAGACTAGCGGGAGGGGTCCCCCATGAGCAGTTCTTC
- | TRBD2 | TRBJ2-3 | TRBV5-6 | CASSFLAGGSDTQYF | TGTGCCAGCAGCTTTTTAGCGGGGGGGTCAGATACGCAGTATTTT
- | - | TRBJ2-5 | TRBV5-4 | CASSLGTGSGQETQYF | TGTGCCAGCAGCTTGGGCACAGGGAGTGGCCAAGAGACCCAGTACTTC
- | - | TRBJ1-2 | TRBV9 | CASSVEGRRGRHGYTF | TGTGCCAGCAGCGTAGAAGGGAGGAGGGGCCGGCATGGCTACACCTTC
- | - | TRBJ2-5 | TRBV7-2 | CASGRREETQYF | TGTGCCAGCGGTCGGAGGGAAGAGACCCAGTACTTC
- | TRBD2 | TRBJ2-1 | TRBV14 | CASSQVAGGRGEQFF | TGTGCCAGCAGCCAAGTAGCGGGGGGCCGCGGGGAGCAGTTCTTC
- | - | TRBJ2-7 | TRBV11-1 | CASSLGGETEQYF | TGTGCCAGCAGCTTAGGGGGCGAGACGGAGCAGTACTTC
- | - | TRBJ1-3 | TRBV5-1 | CASSMSSNTIYF | TGCGCCAGCAGCATGAGCTCGAACACCATATATTTT
- | - | TRBJ1-1 | TRBV6-5 | CASSYGQHGNTEAFF | TGTGCCAGCAGTTACGGTCAACATGGGAACACTGAAGCTTTCTTT
- | - | TRBJ1-4 | TRBV9 | CASSKQGATNEKLFF | TGTGCCAGCAGCAAACAGGGCGCAACTAATGAAAAACTGTTTTTT
- | TRBD2 | TRBJ2-2 | TRBV7-8 | CASSGEREETGELFF | TGTGCCAGCAGCGGGGAGCGGGAGGAAACCGGGGAGCTGTTTTTT
- | - | TRBJ2-3 | TRBV11-1 | CASSPRTSTDTQYF | TGTGCCAGCAGCCCCCGAACTAGCACAGATACGCAGTATTTT
- | TRBD2 | TRBJ2-1 | TRBV7-9 | CSSSISGRGEQFF | TGTTCCAGCAGCATTAGCGGGAGGGGTGAGCAGTTCTTC
once | - | TRBJ2-3 | TRBV5-1 | CASTRGGSDTQYF | TGCGCCAGCACCCGAGGTGGGTCAGATACGCAGTATTTT
- | TRBD1 | TRBJ2-7 | TRBV28 | CASRPTGVHEQYF | TGTGCCAGCAGACCGACAGGGGTCCACGAGCAGTACTTC
- | - | TRBJ1-2 | TRBV10-3 | CATSRTDAKTNYGYTF | TGTGCCACCTCAAGGACAGACGCAAAGACTAACTATGGCTACACCTTC
- | TRBD2 | TRBJ2-5 | TRBV6-1 | CASSGTSDQTQYF | TGTGCCAGCAGTGGGACTAGCGACCAGACCCAGTACTTC
- | - | TRBJ1-2 | TRBV5-6 | CASSYRDSEDTF | TGTGCCAGCAGCTACCGGGACTCCGAAGACACCTTC
- | TRBD2 | TRBJ2-7 | TRBV11-2 | CASSFGREQYF | TGTGCCAGCAGCTTCGGGAGGGAGCAGTACTTC
- | - | TRBJ1-5 | TRBV7-6 | CASYRLNHEVISNQPQHF | TGTGCCAGCTATCGACTAAACCACGAGGTAATTAGCAATCAGCCCCAGCATTTT
- | - | TRBJ1-1 | TRBV27 | CASSYGGNTEAFF | TGTGCCAGCAGTTACGGGGGGAACACTGAAGCTTTCTTT
few | - | TRBJ1-1 | TRBV7-8 | CASSLVSEAFF | TGTGCCAGCAGCTTAGTCAGTGAAGCTTTCTTT
- | - | TRBJ2-4 | TRBV28 | CLKVEDDAKNIQYF | TGTCTTAAGGTGGAGGATGATGCCAAAAACATTCAGTACTTC
- | TRBD2 | TRBJ2-3 | TRBV5-1 | CASSLAWYVGAGTDTQYF | TGCGCCAGCAGCTTGGCCTGGTACGTGGGAGCGGGGACAGATACGCAGTATTTT
- | TRBD1 | TRBJ1-1 | TRBV2 | CASSESWTGVTEAFF | TGTGCCAGCAGTGAAAGTTGGACAGGGGTGACTGAAGCTTTCTTT
- | TRBD1 | TRBJ2-2 | TRBV9 | CASSVARQGANTGELFF | TGTGCCAGCAGCGTAGCGAGACAGGGGGCTAACACCGGGGAGCTGTTTTTT
- | - | TRBJ2-2 | TRBV29-1 | CSVEGLRGELFF | TGCAGCGTTGAAGGGCTCAGAGGGGAGCTGTTTTTT
- | - | TRBJ2-7 | TRBV19 | CASSPARGYEQYF | TGTGCCAGTAGCCCGGCTCGGGGCTACGAGCAGTACTTC
- | - | TRBJ2-4 | TRBV9 | CASSVATGQGDIQYF | TGTGCCAGCAGCGTAGCTACTGGTCAGGGTGACATTCAGTACTTC
few | TRBD1 | TRBJ2-3 | TRBV5-6 | CASIRGGPRTDTQYF | TGTGCCAGCATCCGAGGGGGCCCACGCACAGATACGCAGTATTTT
once | - | TRBJ2-5 | TRBV5-1 | CASSWQAYQETQYF | TGCGCCAGCAGCTGGCAGGCCTACCAAGAGACCCAGTACTTC
- | TRBD1 | TRBJ2-5 | TRBV7-9 | CASSLIGGGPQETQYF | TGTGCCAGCAGCTTAATAGGGGGCGGGCCCCAAGAGACCCAGTACTTC
- | - | TRBJ1-1 | TRBV11-2 | CASSPSGGWRTEAFF | TGTGCCAGCAGCCCGAGTGGTGGTTGGAGGACTGAAGCTTTCTTT
- | TRBD2 | TRBJ2-5 | TRBV11-3 | CASSSLGGGGTQYF | TGTGCCAGCAGCTCCCTTGGCGGGGGAGGGACCCAGTACTTC
once | - | TRBJ2-2 | TRBV6-4 | CASSKQGNTGELFF | TGTGCCAGCAGTAAACAGGGGAACACCGGGGAGCTGTTTTTT
- | TRBD1 | TRBJ2-5 | TRBV9 | CASSPGTAQETQYF | TGTGCCAGCAGCCCCGGGACAGCCCAAGAGACCCAGTACTTC
few | - | TRBJ2-1 | TRBV9 | CASSSQSYNEQFF | TGTGCCAGCAGCTCCCAATCCTACAATGAGCAGTTCTTC
- | TRBD2 | TRBJ2-7 | TRBV4-3 | CASSQDRSGANYEQYF | TGCGCCAGCAGCCAAGATAGAAGCGGGGCCAACTACGAGCAGTACTTC
- | - | TRBJ1-6 | TRBV4-3 | CASSQDPAGARSNSPLHF | TGCGCCAGCAGCCAAGATCCGGCCGGTGCGAGGTCCAATTCACCCCTCCACTTT
once | TRBD1 | TRBJ2-7 | TRBV27 | CASSPDRVDEQYF | TGTGCCAGCAGTCCCGACAGGGTCGACGAGCAGTACTTC
- | TRBD1 | TRBJ1-2 | TRBV5-1 | CASSYGTGARGYTF | TGCGCCAGCAGCTACGGGACAGGGGCTCGGGGCTACACCTTC